One sample yielded the 13 T cell receptor beta chains listed below, sequenced in a study of cytomegalovirus exposure and HLA in healthy donors. Profiling relied on immunoSEQ multiplex PCR, and the TCRdb table lists in-frame clones only, not all of them. The sample has approximately 170,000 clones, roughly 85% seen once. Sample: PBMCs. These receptors were obtained from a man younger than 30 in good health and CMV-seropositive.

This chain joins TRBV7-9 and TRBJ2-4; 8 nucleotides align to TRBD1. Germline V gene sequence: CDR1 SEHNR, CDR2 FQNEAQ (reference sequence). CDR3 length: 14 residues. V lost 5 bases to trimming and J lost 4 bases; unmatched junction nucleotides: 4. CDR3 loop: CASSERQGKNIQYF. CDR3 nucleotides: TGTGCCAGCAGCGAAAGACAGGGGAAAAACATTCAGTACTTC.

This rearrangement joins TRBV6-6 to TRBJ1-4; 10 bases are shared with TRBD1. Germline trimming cut 5 bases from V and 7 bases from J; bases unmatched to any gene: 7. The germline V gene encodes CDR1 MNHNY and CDR2 SVGAGI (reference sequence). This CDR3 spans 15 amino acids. The CDR3 bases are TGTGCCAGCAGTCGACCGGGACAGGGGACTGAAAAACTGTTTTTT. This codes for CASSRPGQGTEKLFF.

The chain combines TRBV28 with TRBJ1-2; D is perhaps TRBD1 (5 bases). The CDR3 is 14 residues long. Looked up from germline, CDR1 is MDHEN and CDR2 is SYDVKM. V lost 4 bases to trimming and J lost 5 bases, with 14 bases between them. The DNA of the CDR3 is TGTGCCAGCAGTTCTAAGGGGCAGGGATATGGCTACACCTTC. Translation: CASSSKGQGYGYTF.

This chain links TRBV30 with TRBJ1-2; D gene unclear. Germline V CDR1 and CDR2: GTSNPN, SVGIG (reference sequence). The CDR3 totals 11 residues. V dropped 4 bases and J dropped 3 bases, with 6 bases sitting between them. CDR3 DNA sequence: TGTGCCTGGATCCGGGACTATGGCTACACCTTC. Protein sequence: CAWIRDYGYTF.

This clone was found once. V gene TRBV4-1 combines with J gene TRBJ1-1, with D unresolved. The germline V gene encodes CDR1 MGHRA and CDR2 YSYEKL. The CDR3 sequence is 14 residues long. Trimming left V 0 bases short and J 3 bases short, with 8 bases between. The CDR3 region has the DNA TGCGCCAGCAGCCAAGACCCGGGAGACACTGAAGCTTTCTTT. Translation: CASSQDPGDTEAFF.

The chain joins TRBV7-9 to TRBJ2-7; D not certain. Germline loops: CDR1 SEHNR, CDR2 FQNEAQ (reference sequence). The CDR3 contains 12 residues. Trimming removed 6 bases from V and 2 bases from J, with 8 bases in between. The CDR3 DNA sequence: TGTGCCAGCAGTTTTGGGCCCTACGAGCAGTACTTC. Residues: CASSFGPYEQYF.

The sample holds a few counts of this clone. This sequence joins TRBV25-1 and TRBJ1-6; no reliable D call. Trimming removed 1 base at V and 14 bases at J, with 12 bases between. CDR3 length: 13 residues. Germline assignment: CDR1 MGHDK and CDR2 SYGVNS. The DNA of the CDR3 is TGTGCCAGCAGTGAATCCGGGTCGGAAGCCCTCCACTTT. It is translated as CASSESGSEALHF.

CDR3 protein: CASSVLAEAQETQYF. DNA of the CDR3: TGTGCCAGCAGCGTTCTAGCGGAGGCCCAAGAGACCCAGTACTTC. V is TRBV9 and J is TRBJ2-5, with 7 nucleotides matching TRBD2. The germline V gene has CDR1 SGDLS and CDR2 YYNGEE. The junction had 5 bases not matched to a gene; V was cut back by 2 bases and J by 1 base. This CDR3 has 15 amino acids.

This clone was seen a few times. The chain has TRBV6-1 and TRBJ1-2, with D possibly matching TRBD1 (6 bases). CDR3 length: 13 residues. Trimming removed 0 bases from V and 10 bases from J, with 12 bases in between. Looked up from germline, CDR1 is MNHNS and CDR2 is SASEGT. The CDR3: CASSEAPGQFYTF. The CDR3 nucleotides read TGTGCCAGCAGTGAAGCGCCCGGACAGTTCTACACCTTC.

The chain is built from TRBV25-1 and TRBJ2-1; 9 bases match TRBD1. This CDR3 has 16 amino acids. The V and J ends lost 4 bases and 4 bases, in that order; junction bases with no gene match: 8. Germline CDR1 and CDR2: MGHDK and SYGVNS. The CDR3 region is CASSVEGQGFYNEQFF. The CDR3 DNA sequence: TGTGCCAGCAGTGTCGAGGGACAGGGTTTTTACAATGAGCAGTTCTTC.

The chain recombines TRBV7-8 with TRBJ2-1, with TRBD2 as a possible D gene (7 bases). The V and J ends lost 5 bases and 6 bases respectively, with 17 bases between them. This CDR3 contains 15 residues. Germline loops: CDR1 SGHVS, CDR2 FQNEAQ. The CDR3 sequence: CASSRRGHFPNEQFF. Here the CDR3 DNA reads TGTGCCAGCAGCCGGCGGGGGCACTTTCCCAATGAGCAGTTCTTC.

J is TRBJ1-3 and V is TRBV6-1; D is unclear. CDR1 is MNHNS and CDR2 is SASEGT in the germline V gene. CDR3 length equals 15 residues. V dropped 4 bases and J dropped 0 bases, with 10 bases sitting between them. CDR3 nucleotide sequence: TGTGCCAGCAGTGCCTCAGGTTTCTCTGGAAACACCATATATTTT. Translated, it gives CASSASGFSGNTIYF.

J is TRBJ2-1 and V is TRBV27, with 10 bases matching TRBD1. The CDR3 loop spans 15 amino acids. The V segment lost 2 bases and the J segment 7 bases; nucleotides outside the gene matches: 5. Germline CDR1 and CDR2: MNHEY and SMNVEV (reference sequence). This chain's CDR3 is CASSLLRTGGNEQFF. For the CDR3, the DNA is TGTGCCAGCAGTTTACTGAGGACAGGGGGGAATGAGCAGTTCTTC.